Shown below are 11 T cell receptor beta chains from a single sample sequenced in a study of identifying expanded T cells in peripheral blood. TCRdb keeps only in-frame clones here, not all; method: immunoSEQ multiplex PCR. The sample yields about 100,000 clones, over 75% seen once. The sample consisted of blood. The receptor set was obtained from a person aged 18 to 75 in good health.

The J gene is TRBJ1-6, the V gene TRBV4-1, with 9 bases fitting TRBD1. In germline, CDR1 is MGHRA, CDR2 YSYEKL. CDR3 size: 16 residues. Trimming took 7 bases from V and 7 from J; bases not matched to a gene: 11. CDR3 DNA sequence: TGCGCCAGCACGAACATAGAGGGACAGGGAAATTCACCCCTCCACTTT. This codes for CASTNIEGQGNSPLHF.

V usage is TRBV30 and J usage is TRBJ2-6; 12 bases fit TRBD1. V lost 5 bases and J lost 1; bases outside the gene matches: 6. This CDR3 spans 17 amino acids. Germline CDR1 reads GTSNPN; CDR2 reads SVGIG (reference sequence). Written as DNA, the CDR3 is TGTGCCTGGCGATTGGGACAGGGGGCGTCTGGGGCCAACGTCCTGACTTTC. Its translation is CAWRLGQGASGANVLTF.

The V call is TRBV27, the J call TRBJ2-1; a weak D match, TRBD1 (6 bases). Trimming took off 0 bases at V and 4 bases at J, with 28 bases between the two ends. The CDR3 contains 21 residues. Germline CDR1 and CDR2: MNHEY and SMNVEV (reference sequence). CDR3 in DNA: TGTGCCAGCAGTTTATCCTGGCTCGGCTCAGGGGCCTTCGGTCGATACAATGAGCAGTTCTTC. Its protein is CASSLSWLGSGAFGRYNEQFF.

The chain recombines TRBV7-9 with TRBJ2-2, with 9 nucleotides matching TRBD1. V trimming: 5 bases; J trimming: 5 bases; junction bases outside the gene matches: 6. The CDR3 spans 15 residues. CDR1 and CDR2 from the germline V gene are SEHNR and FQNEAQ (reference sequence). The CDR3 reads CASSQPGQGTGELFF. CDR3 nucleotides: TGTGCCAGCAGCCAACCGGGACAGGGAACCGGGGAGCTGTTTTTT. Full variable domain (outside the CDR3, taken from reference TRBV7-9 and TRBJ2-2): DTGVSQNPRHKITKRGQNVTFRCDPISEHNRLYWYRQTLGQGPEFLTYFQNEAQLEKSRLLSDRFSAERPKGSFSTLEIQRTEQGDSAMYLCASSQPGQGTGELFFGEGSRLTVL.

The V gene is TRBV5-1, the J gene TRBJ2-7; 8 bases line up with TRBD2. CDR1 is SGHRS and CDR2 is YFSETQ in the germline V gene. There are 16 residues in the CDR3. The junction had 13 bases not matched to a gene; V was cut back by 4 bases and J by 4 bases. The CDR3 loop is CASSPSWTSRTYEQYF. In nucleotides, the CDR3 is TGCGCCAGCAGCCCTTCCTGGACTAGCAGGACTTACGAGCAGTACTTC. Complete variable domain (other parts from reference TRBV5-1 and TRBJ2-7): KAGVTQTPRYLIKTRGQQVTLSCSPISGHRSVSWYQQTPGQGLQFLFEYFSETQRNKGNFPGRFSGRQFSNSRSEMNVSTLELGDSALYLCASSPSWTSRTYEQYFGPGTRLTVT.

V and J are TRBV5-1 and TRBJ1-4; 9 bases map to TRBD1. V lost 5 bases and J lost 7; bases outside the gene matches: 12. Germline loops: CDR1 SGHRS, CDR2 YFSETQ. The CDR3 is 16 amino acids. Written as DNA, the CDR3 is TGCGCCAGCAGGGCGGGACAGGGCAAATGGGGTGAAAAACTGTTTTTT. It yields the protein CASRAGQGKWGEKLFF.

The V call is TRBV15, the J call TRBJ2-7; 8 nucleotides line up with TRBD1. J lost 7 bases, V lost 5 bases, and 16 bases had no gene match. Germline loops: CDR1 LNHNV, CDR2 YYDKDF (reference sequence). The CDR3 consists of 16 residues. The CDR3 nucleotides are TGTGCCACCAGCCAGCGCAGGACAGGGAGAGAAGAAGAGCAGTACTTC. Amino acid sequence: CATSQRRTGREEEQYF.

In DNA form, the CDR3 reads TGTGCCAGCAGCTCGCGGACAGGGACGACAGATACGCAGTATTTT. Translating gives CASSSRTGTTDTQYF. The gene calls are TRBV5-4 and TRBJ2-3; 8 nucleotides agree with TRBD1. CDR1 SGHNT and CDR2 YYREEE come from the germline V gene (reference sequence). V was pared by 3 bases and J by 3 bases, with 6 bases of the junction left unmatched. The length of the CDR3 is 15 residues.

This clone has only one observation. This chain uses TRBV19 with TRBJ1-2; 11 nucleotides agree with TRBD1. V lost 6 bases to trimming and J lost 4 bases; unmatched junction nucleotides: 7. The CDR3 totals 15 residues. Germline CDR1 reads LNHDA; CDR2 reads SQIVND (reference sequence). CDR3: CASSLPGQGVYGYTF. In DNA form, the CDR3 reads TGTGCCAGTAGCCTACCGGGACAGGGGGTCTATGGCTACACCTTC.

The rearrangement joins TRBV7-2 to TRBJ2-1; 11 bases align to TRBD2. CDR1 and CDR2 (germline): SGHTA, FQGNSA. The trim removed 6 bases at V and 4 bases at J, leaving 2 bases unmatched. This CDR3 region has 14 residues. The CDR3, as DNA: TGTGCCAGCAGGCGGACTAGCGGGTACAATGAGCAGTTCTTC. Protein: CASRRTSGYNEQFF.

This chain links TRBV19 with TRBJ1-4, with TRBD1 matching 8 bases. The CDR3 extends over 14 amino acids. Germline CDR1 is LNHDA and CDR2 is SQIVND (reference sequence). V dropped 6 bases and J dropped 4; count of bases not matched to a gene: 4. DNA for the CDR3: TGTGCCAGTAGAGGACAGGGAAGTAATGAAAAACTGTTTTTT. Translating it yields CASRGQGSNEKLFF. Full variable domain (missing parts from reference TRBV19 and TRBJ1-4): DGGITQSPKYLFRKEGQNVTLSCEQNLNHDAMYWYRQDPGQGLRLIYYSQIVNDFQKGDIAEGYSVSREKKESFPLTVTSAQKNPTAFYLCASRGQGSNEKLFFGSGTQLSVL.